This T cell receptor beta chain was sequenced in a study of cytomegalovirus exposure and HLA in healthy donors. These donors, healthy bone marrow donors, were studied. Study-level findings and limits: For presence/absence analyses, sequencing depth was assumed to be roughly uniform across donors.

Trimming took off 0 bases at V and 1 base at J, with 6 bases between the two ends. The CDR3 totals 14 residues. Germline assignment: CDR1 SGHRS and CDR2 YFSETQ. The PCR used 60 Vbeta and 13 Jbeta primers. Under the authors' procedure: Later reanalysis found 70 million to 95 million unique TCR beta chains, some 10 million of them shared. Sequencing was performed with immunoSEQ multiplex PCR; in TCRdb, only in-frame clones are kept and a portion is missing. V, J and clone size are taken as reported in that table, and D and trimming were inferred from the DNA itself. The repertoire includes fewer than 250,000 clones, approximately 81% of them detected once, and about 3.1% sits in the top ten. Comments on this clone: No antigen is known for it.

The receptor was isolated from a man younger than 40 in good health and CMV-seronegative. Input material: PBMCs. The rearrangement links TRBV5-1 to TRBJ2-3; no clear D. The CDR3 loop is CASSLGPGTDTQYF. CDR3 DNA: TGCGCCAGCAGCTTGGGGCCCGGCACAGATACGCAGTATTTT.